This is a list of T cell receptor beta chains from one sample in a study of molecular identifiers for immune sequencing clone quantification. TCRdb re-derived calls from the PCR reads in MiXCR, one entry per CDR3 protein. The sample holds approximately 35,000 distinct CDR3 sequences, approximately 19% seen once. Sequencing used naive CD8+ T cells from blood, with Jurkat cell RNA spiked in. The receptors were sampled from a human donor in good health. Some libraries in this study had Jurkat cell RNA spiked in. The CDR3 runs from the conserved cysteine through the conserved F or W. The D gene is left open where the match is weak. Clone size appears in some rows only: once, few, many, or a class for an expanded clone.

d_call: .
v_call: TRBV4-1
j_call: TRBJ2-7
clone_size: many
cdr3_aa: CASSQDMGAGYEQYF
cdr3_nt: TGCGCCAGCAGCCAAGATATGGGGGCCGGCTACGAGCAGTACTTC

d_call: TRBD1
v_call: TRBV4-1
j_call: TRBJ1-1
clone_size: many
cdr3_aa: CASSGTGGTEAFF
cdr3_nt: TGCGCCAGCAGTGGGACAGGGGGCACTGAAGCTTTCTTT

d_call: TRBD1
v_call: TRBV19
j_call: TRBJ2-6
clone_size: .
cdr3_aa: CASSIGTGVARANVLTF
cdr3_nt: TGTGCCAGTAGTATCGGGACAGGGGTTGCTAGGGCCAACGTCCTGACTTTC

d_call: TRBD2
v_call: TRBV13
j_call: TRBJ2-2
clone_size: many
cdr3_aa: CASSLLAGAGELFF
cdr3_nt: TGTGCCAGCAGCTTACTGGCGGGAGCCGGGGAGCTGTTTTTT

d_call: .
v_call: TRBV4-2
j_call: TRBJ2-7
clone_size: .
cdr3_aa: CAGSQVPSGYRHEQYF
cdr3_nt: TGTGCCGGCAGCCAAGTCCCATCGGGGTATCGGCACGAGCAGTACTTC

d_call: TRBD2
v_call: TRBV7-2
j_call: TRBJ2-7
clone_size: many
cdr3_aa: CASSPGLAGTYEQYF
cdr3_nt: TGTGCCAGCAGCCCCGGACTAGCGGGGACCTACGAGCAGTACTTC

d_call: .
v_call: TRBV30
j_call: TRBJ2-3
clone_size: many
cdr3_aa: CACNGQNTDTQYF
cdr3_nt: TGTGCCTGCAACGGACAAAACACAGATACGCAGTATTTT

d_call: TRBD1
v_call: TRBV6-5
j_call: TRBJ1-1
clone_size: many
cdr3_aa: CASSYQGVNTEAFF
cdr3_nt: TGTGCCAGCAGTTATCAGGGGGTGAACACTGAAGCTTTCTTT

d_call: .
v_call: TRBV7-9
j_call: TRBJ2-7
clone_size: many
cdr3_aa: CASSSVLGGPGEQYF
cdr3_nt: TGTGCCAGCAGCTCCGTTTTGGGGGGGCCGGGCGAGCAGTACTTC

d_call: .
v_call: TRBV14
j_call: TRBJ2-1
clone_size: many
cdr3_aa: CASSQSDTGDEQFF
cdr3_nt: TGTGCCAGCAGCCAATCCGATACTGGCGATGAGCAGTTCTTC

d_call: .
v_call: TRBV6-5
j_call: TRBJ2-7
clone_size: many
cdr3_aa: CASSYLGGNEQYF
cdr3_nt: TGTGCCAGCAGTTACCTTGGAGGCAACGAGCAGTACTTC

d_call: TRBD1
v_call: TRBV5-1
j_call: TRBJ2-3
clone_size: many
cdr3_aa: CASGWTGGRTDTQYF
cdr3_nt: TGCGCCAGCGGATGGACAGGGGGTCGCACAGATACGCAGTATTTT

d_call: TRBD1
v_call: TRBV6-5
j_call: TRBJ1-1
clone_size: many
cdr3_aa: CASNPQGAGEAFF
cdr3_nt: TGTGCCAGCAATCCACAGGGGGCAGGTGAAGCTTTCTTT

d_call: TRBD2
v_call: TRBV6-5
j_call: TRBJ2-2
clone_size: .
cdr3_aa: CASRSPGLAANAGELFF
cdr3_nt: TGTGCCAGCAGGTCTCCGGGGCTAGCGGCGAACGCCGGGGAGCTGTTTTTT

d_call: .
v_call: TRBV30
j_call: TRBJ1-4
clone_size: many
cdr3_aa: CAWSSGDGTDFYEKLFF
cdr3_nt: TGTGCCTGGAGTTCTGGTGATGGGACCGATTTTTATGAAAAACTGTTTTTT

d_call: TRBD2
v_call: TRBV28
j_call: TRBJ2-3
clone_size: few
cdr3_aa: CASRLAARLDTQYF
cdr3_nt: TGTGCCAGCAGGCTAGCGGCCCGGCTGGATACGCAGTATTTT

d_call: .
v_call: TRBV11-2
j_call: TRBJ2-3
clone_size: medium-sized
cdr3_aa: CASSPLQGPDTQYF
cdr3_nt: TGTGCCAGCAGCCCTTTACAGGGTCCAGATACGCAGTATTTT

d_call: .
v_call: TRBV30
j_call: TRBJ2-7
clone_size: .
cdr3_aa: CAWSTGATYEQYF
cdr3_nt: TGTGCCTGGTCCACCGGGGCCACCTACGAGCAGTACTTC

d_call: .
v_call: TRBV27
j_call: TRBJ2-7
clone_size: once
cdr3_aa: CASSSGGPYEQYF
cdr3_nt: TGTGCCAGCAGTTCCGGGGGGCCCTACGAGCAGTACTTC

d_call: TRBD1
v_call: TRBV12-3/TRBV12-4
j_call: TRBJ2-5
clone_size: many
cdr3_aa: CASRKTGGYQETQYF
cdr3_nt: TGTGCCAGCAGGAAGACAGGGGGGTACCAAGAGACCCAGTACTTC

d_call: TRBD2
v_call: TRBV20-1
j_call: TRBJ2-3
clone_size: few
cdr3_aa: CSAREDGAGYTDTQYF
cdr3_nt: TGCAGTGCTAGAGAAGACGGAGCGGGGTACACAGATACGCAGTATTTT

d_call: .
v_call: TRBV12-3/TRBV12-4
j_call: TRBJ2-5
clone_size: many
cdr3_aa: CASSHVGQETQYF
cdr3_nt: TGTGCCAGCAGTCACGTCGGTCAAGAGACCCAGTACTTC

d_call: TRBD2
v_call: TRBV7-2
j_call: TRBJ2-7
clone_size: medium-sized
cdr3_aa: CASSFGGGRASEQYF
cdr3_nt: TGTGCCAGCAGCTTCGGGGGGGGGCGCGCGTCCGAGCAGTACTTC

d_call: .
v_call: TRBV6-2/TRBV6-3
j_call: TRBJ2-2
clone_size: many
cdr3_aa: CASSTPGLPGELFF
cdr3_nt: TGTGCCAGCAGCACCCCAGGGTTACCCGGGGAGCTGTTTTTT

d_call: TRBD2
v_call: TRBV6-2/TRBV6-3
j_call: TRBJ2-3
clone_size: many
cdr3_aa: CASSPLSGVSTDTQYF
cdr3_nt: TGTGCCAGCAGTCCACTTAGCGGGGTGAGCACAGATACGCAGTATTTT

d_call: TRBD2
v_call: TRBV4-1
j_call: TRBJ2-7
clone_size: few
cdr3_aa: CASSQGLAREQYF
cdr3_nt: TGCGCCAGCAGCCAAGGACTAGCGCGCGAGCAGTACTTC

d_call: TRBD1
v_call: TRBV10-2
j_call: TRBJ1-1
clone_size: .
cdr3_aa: CASSRPGGEGAGGDEAFF
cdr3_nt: TGCGCCAGCAGTAGACCGGGGGGGGAGGGGGCGGGCGGCGATGAAGCTTTCTTT